This entry is about one T cell receptor (beta chain). The target antigen is unknown. PCR involved 60 Vbeta and 13 Jbeta primers. Sequencing used immunoSEQ multiplex PCR; TCRdb keeps in-frame clones, though not all of them. The sample contains some 150,000 clones, about 60% of which appear only once. This entry comes from a study of cytomegalovirus exposure and HLA in healthy donors. General observations from the study: Per a later analysis, HLA-associated TCR beta chains showed more clonal expansion than other, equally common TCR beta chains.

The CDR3 contains 16 residues. Trimming removed 0 bases from V and 6 bases from J; junction bases left unmatched: 7. Germline assignment: CDR1 MNHNS and CDR2 SASEGT. The sequence derives from a woman aged 60-75 years in good health and CMV-seropositive. Specimen: PBMCs. V and J are TRBV6-1 and TRBJ2-2; 7 positions match TRBD2. The DNA of the CDR3 is TGTGCCAGCAGTGAAGCAGGACTAGGAGGAGCCGGGGAGCTGTTTTTT. It specifies CASSEAGLGGAGELFF.